The entry below gives a single T cell receptor (beta chain) sequence along with its context. Between the trimmed V and J ends, which lost 0 bases and 4 bases, there was a span of 9 bases. Germline loops: CDR1 KGHSH, CDR2 LQKENI. The length of the CDR3 is 15 residues. The sample originates from a study of control samples from healthy donors and cancer patients. This table comes from immunoSEQ multiplex PCR, and its TCRdb copy is limited to in-frame clones, with some not included. The sample lists about 170,000 clones; 91% were seen once. The sequenced sample was blood. This TCR was recovered from a woman aged 25 to 39 in good health. V is TRBV18 and J is TRBJ1-4; weak D call: TRBD1 (6 bases). The CDR3 sequence: CASSPPGQFNEKLFF. CDR3 in DNA: TGTGCCAGCTCACCACCGGGACAATTTAATGAAAAACTGTTTTTT.